This TCR beta chain derives from a study of identical twins. Study-level results: There is a chance that invariant MAIT and iNKT cells partially muddied zero-insertion analyses.

From germline, CDR1 is SGHTA and CDR2 FQGNSA. CDR3 size: 15 residues. V gave up 6 bases and J gave up 5 bases, with 17 bases separating them. Concerning this clonotype itself: Its antigen remains unknown.

TCRdb recomputed calls from the 5' RACE reads with MiXCR, one row per CDR3 protein. The sample carries roughly 290,000 distinct CDR3 sequences, just under 9.5% recorded once. The data also belong to a second study, concerning yellow fever vaccine responses in identical twins.

The sample taken for sequencing was CD8+ T cells sorted from blood. The chain joins TRBV7-2 to TRBJ2-4; tentatively, D is TRBD2 (6 bases). This clonotype was obtained from a woman younger than 35 in good health. This CDR3 is CASSVGWGGQNIQYF. In DNA, the CDR3 is TGTGCCAGCAGTGTCGGTTGGGGAGGCCAAAACATTCAGTACTTC.